These 13 T cell receptor beta chains were sequenced from one sample in a study of response to subunit inactivated influenza vaccine. Via MiXCR, TCRdb re-called the RT-PCR reads, giving one row per CDR3 protein. Seen here are 280,000 or so distinct CDR3 sequences, 21% observed once, and the top ten hold more than 8.5%. The sample was PBMCs from blood, taken 21 months after vaccination. The receptors were sampled from a man aged 50 to 75 who received an inactivated influenza vaccine.

The genes are TRBV27 and TRBJ2-7; the D call may be TRBD1 or TRBD2 (5 bases each). Germline CDR1 MNHEY, CDR2 SMNVEV (reference sequence). The V gene lost 7 bases and the J gene lost 6 bases, with 22 bases spanning the gap. This CDR3 has 15 residues. The CDR3, as DNA: TGTGCCAGCACTCCCTTTGGGACGGCAATGCTCGAGCAGTACTTC. It yields the protein CASTPFGTAMLEQYF.

The gene calls are TRBV4-3 and TRBJ1-1; unclear D gene. The CDR3 consists of 14 residues. Germline V gene sequence: CDR1 LGHNA, CDR2 YSLEER. V was trimmed by 1 base and J by 0 bases, leaving 6 bases between them. The CDR3 DNA follows: TGCGCCAGCAGCCAAGGAAATTTGAACACTGAAGCTTTCTTT. Residues: CASSQGNLNTEAFF.

The table lists this clonotype with many counts. The chain links TRBV18 to TRBJ1-1; D is possibly TRBD1 (6 bases). Germline CDR1 reads KGHSH; CDR2 reads LQKENI. V dropped 2 bases and J dropped 5 bases, with 9 bases sitting between them. The length of the CDR3 is 13 residues. The DNA for the CDR3 is TGTGCCAGCTCACCAGACAGGAGGACTGAAGCTTTCTTT. Protein: CASSPDRRTEAFF.

This clonotype has a handful of counts. The genes are TRBV2 and TRBJ2-7; 14 nucleotides match TRBD2. Losses at the gene ends were 1 base for V and 6 bases for J; bases not matched to a gene: 5. Germline assignment: CDR1 SNHLY and CDR2 FYNNEI. The CDR3 consists of 16 residues. In DNA form, the CDR3 reads TGTGCCAGCAGTGAAGTCCGAGGACTAGCGGGAGGCGAGCAGTACTTC. This codes for CASSEVRGLAGGEQYF.

The rearrangement links TRBV7-6 to TRBJ2-3, with D tentatively TRBD2 (6 bases). V lost 3 bases, J lost 2 bases, and 12 bases lay in between. CDR3 size: 15 residues. Per germline, CDR1 SGHVS and CDR2 FNYEAQ. CDR3: CASSFSRGTTDTQYF. In nucleotides, the CDR3 is TGTGCCAGCAGCTTCTCGCGGGGTACCACAGATACGCAGTATTTT.

V is TRBV20-1 and J is TRBJ1-2; tentatively, D is TRBD1 (5 bases). The V gene's germline CDR1 is DFQATT and CDR2 SNEGSKA (reference sequence). This CDR3 is built from 16 residues. V lost 1 base and J 3 bases, leaving 18 bases between the germline ends. The CDR3 coding sequence is TGCAGTGCTAGAGCGGGGGGGTATTTTGCGTACTATGGCTACACCTTC. Its protein product is CSARAGGYFAYYGYTF.

This clonotype occurred a few times. The CDR3 nucleotides read TGTGCCAGCAGCTCCGGCTATGGAGGGGAGGGCTACACCTTC. This encodes CASSSGYGGEGYTF. This sequence joins TRBV6-1 and TRBJ1-2, with D perhaps TRBD1 (5 bases). CDR1 and CDR2 from the germline V gene are MNHNS and SASEGT. CDR3 length: 14 residues. V shed 6 bases and J shed 8 bases, with 19 bases lying between them.

This clonotype was observed a handful of times. J is TRBJ2-7 and V is TRBV20-1, with a tentative D call TRBD1 (6 bases). V was pared by 3 bases and J by 3 bases, with 15 bases between. The CDR3 is 14 amino acids. CDR1 and CDR2 (germline): DFQATT, SNEGSKA (reference sequence). CDR3 DNA sequence: TGCAGTGCTAGGGGAAGGACAGCCAACTACGAGCAGTACTTC. Its translation: CSARGRTANYEQYF.

This clonotype was observed a few times. The rearrangement links TRBV30 to TRBJ2-7; TRBD1 aligns across 9 bases. J gave up 7 bases and V 4 bases, and 17 bases lay outside the gene matches. The germline CDR1 and CDR2 sequences are GTSNPN and SVGIG (reference sequence). The CDR3 runs 16 residues. The CDR3 loop reads CAWKARRDRAIGEQYF. DNA for the CDR3: TGTGCCTGGAAAGCGAGGAGGGACAGGGCCATAGGTGAGCAGTACTTC.

V and J are TRBV20-1 and TRBJ1-4; TRBD1 might be the D (6 bases). Germline CDR1 DFQATT, CDR2 SNEGSKA (reference sequence). Trimming removed 5 bases at V and 8 bases at J, with 18 bases between. This CDR3 is 14 amino acids long. In DNA form, the CDR3 reads TGCAGTGCTTCACGAGGGGGGCGTTGGGAAAAACTGTTTTTT. This sequence encodes CSASRGGRWEKLFF.

This clonotype was recorded many times. The chain joins TRBV28 to TRBJ1-1, with 10 bases lining up with TRBD1. With V trimmed by 2 bases and J by 3 bases, 15 bases remained unmatched. The CDR3 covers 19 residues. Looked up from germline, CDR1 is MDHEN and CDR2 is SYDVKM. CDR3 in amino acids: CASSLKGQGLRREDTEAFF. CDR3 coding DNA: TGTGCCAGCAGTTTAAAGGGACAGGGGCTTAGAAGGGAGGACACTGAAGCTTTCTTT.

This clonotype was counted a single time. The rearrangement joins TRBV19 to TRBJ2-2, with D maybe TRBD1 (5 bases). There are 16 residues in the CDR3. Trimming removed 6 bases at V and 0 bases at J, with 14 bases between. CDR1 is LNHDA, CDR2 SQIVND, per germline (reference sequence). CDR3 sequence: CASSRVTDTNTGELFF. CDR3 coding DNA: TGTGCCAGTAGCCGGGTGACAGATACGAACACCGGGGAGCTGTTTTTT.

In its sample, this clonotype was seen a few times. The V gene is TRBV4-2, the J gene TRBJ1-4, with D possibly TRBD1 on 6 matching bases. This CDR3 region has 18 residues. Trimming took 4 bases from V and 3 from J, leaving 21 bases between them. The germline gives CDR1 LGHNA, CDR2 YNFKEQ. The CDR3 region is CASSRDSYRAKANEKLFF. The CDR3, as DNA: TGTGCCAGCAGCCGAGATTCTTACAGGGCCAAAGCTAATGAAAAACTGTTTTTT.